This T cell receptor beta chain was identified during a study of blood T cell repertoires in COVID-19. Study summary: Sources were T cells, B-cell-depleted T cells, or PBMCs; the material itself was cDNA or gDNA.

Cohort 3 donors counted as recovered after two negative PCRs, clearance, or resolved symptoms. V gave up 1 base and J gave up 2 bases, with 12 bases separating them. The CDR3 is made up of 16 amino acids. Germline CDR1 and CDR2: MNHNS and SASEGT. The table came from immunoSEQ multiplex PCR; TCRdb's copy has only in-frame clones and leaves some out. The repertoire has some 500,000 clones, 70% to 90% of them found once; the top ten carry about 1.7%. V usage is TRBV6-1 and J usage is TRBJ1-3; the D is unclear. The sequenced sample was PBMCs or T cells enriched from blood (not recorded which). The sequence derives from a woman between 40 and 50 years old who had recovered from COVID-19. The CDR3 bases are TGTGCCAGCAGTGAAGGGCCGGTTCTAGCTGGAAACACCATATATTTT. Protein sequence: CASSEGPVLAGNTIYF.